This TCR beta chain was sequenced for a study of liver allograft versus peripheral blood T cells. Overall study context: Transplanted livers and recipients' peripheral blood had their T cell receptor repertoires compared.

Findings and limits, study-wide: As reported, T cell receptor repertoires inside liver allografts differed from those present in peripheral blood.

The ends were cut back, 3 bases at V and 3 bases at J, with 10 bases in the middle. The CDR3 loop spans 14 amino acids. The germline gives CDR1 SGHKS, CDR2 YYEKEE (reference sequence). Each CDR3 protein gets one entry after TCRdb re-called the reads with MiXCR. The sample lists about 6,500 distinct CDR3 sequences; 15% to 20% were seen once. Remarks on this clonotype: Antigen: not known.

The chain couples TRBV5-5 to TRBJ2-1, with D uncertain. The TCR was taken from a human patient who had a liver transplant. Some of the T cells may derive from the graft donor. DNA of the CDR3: TGTGCCAGCAGCTCAGTTTTGGGCTACAATGAGCAGTTCTTC. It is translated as CASSSVLGYNEQFF.